A selection of T cell receptor beta chains follows, all from one sample in a study of blood T cell repertoires in COVID-19. The repertoire was sequenced with immunoSEQ multiplex PCR; TCRdb's copy has only in-frame clones and lacks some. The sample includes around 140,000 clones, about nine tenths of them seen just once. What was sequenced was PBMCs or T cells enriched from blood (not recorded which). The receptors come from a woman aged 40 to 55 who had been exposed to COVID-19. The CDR3 runs from the conserved cysteine through the conserved F or W. D genes are given only for firm matches. Clone size appears in some rows only: once, few, many, or a class for an expanded clone.

d_call: .
v_call: TRBV29-1
clone_size: .
j_call: TRBJ1-1
cdr3_aa: CSGRGNTEAFF
cdr3_nt: TGCAGCGGCAGGGGTAACACTGAAGCTTTCTTT

d_call: .
v_call: TRBV9
clone_size: .
j_call: TRBJ1-3
cdr3_aa: CASSLARGGGNTIYF
cdr3_nt: TGTGCCAGCAGCTTGGCTCGAGGGGGAGGAAACACCATATATTTT

d_call: .
v_call: TRBV27
clone_size: .
j_call: TRBJ1-6
cdr3_aa: CASSLQGGFANSPLHF
cdr3_nt: TGTGCCAGCAGTTTGCAGGGAGGGTTTGCGAATTCACCCCTCCACTTT

d_call: TRBD1
v_call: TRBV4-1
clone_size: .
j_call: TRBJ1-2
cdr3_aa: CASSQDSGRTGGGYTF
cdr3_nt: TGCGCCAGCAGCCAAGATAGCGGGCGGACAGGGGGTGGCTACACCTTC

d_call: .
v_call: TRBV6-5
clone_size: .
j_call: TRBJ1-1
cdr3_aa: CASTKNTEAFF
cdr3_nt: TGTGCCAGCACCAAGAACACTGAAGCTTTCTTT

d_call: .
v_call: TRBV7-9
clone_size: .
j_call: TRBJ1-3
cdr3_aa: CASSLAAGTGNTIYF
cdr3_nt: TGTGCCAGCAGCTTAGCAGCAGGGACAGGAAACACCATATATTTT

d_call: .
v_call: TRBV18
clone_size: .
j_call: TRBJ2-7
cdr3_aa: CASSPLDSSYEQYF
cdr3_nt: TGTGCCAGCTCTCCGCTGGACAGCTCCTACGAGCAGTACTTC

d_call: .
v_call: TRBV28
clone_size: .
j_call: TRBJ2-5
cdr3_aa: CASSPPWGRPPQETQYF
cdr3_nt: TGTGCCAGCAGTCCCCCTTGGGGGAGGCCCCCCCAAGAGACCCAGTACTTC

d_call: .
v_call: TRBV20-1
clone_size: .
j_call: TRBJ2-3
cdr3_aa: CSASNSEGDTQYF
cdr3_nt: TGCAGTGCTAGTAATAGCGAGGGAGATACGCAGTATTTT

d_call: .
v_call: TRBV5-8
clone_size: .
j_call: TRBJ2-3
cdr3_aa: CASSQNSDTQYF
cdr3_nt: TGTGCCAGCAGCCAGAATTCAGATACGCAGTATTTT

d_call: .
v_call: TRBV5-1
clone_size: .
j_call: TRBJ1-3
cdr3_aa: CASSLELSGNTIYF
cdr3_nt: TGCGCCAGCAGCTTGGAACTCTCTGGAAACACCATATATTTT

d_call: .
v_call: TRBV25-1
clone_size: .
j_call: TRBJ1-3
cdr3_aa: CASSDMGRGKNTIYF
cdr3_nt: TGTGCCAGCAGTGATATGGGCAGGGGCAAAAACACCATATATTTT

d_call: .
v_call: TRBV9
clone_size: once
j_call: TRBJ1-6
cdr3_aa: CASSAAVPGSPLHF
cdr3_nt: TGTGCCAGCAGCGCCGCTGTACCTGGCTCACCCCTCCACTTT

d_call: TRBD2
v_call: TRBV2
clone_size: .
j_call: TRBJ2-7
cdr3_aa: CASSAQSGGGAVEQYF
cdr3_nt: TGTGCCAGCAGTGCCCAGTCCGGCGGGGGGGCGGTCGAGCAGTACTTC

d_call: .
v_call: TRBV18
clone_size: .
j_call: TRBJ2-7
cdr3_aa: CASSPRQGTYEQYF
cdr3_nt: TGTGCCAGCTCACCACGGCAGGGGACCTACGAGCAGTACTTC

d_call: TRBD2
v_call: TRBV28
clone_size: .
j_call: TRBJ2-1
cdr3_aa: CASSWGSGGHNEQFF
cdr3_nt: TGTGCCAGCAGTTGGGGCAGCGGGGGCCACAATGAGCAGTTCTTC

d_call: TRBD2
v_call: TRBV9
clone_size: .
j_call: TRBJ2-1
cdr3_aa: CASSLRTSGIYNEQFF
cdr3_nt: TGTGCCAGCAGTCTTCGGACTAGCGGGATATACAATGAGCAGTTCTTC

d_call: TRBD1
v_call: TRBV29-1
clone_size: .
j_call: TRBJ1-2
cdr3_aa: CSVDRGRGGYTF
cdr3_nt: TGCAGCGTAGACAGGGGAAGAGGAGGCTACACCTTC

d_call: .
v_call: TRBV9
clone_size: .
j_call: TRBJ2-2
cdr3_aa: CASSVQTGPGELFF
cdr3_nt: TGTGCCAGCAGCGTTCAGACAGGCCCCGGGGAGCTGTTTTTT

d_call: .
v_call: TRBV19
clone_size: .
j_call: TRBJ1-3
cdr3_aa: CASSLQGPYTIYF
cdr3_nt: TGTGCCAGTAGTCTACAGGGACCGTACACCATATATTTT

d_call: .
v_call: TRBV28
clone_size: .
j_call: TRBJ2-7
cdr3_aa: CASTLPPPSYEQYF
cdr3_nt: TGTGCCAGCACTCTACCCCCCCCATCCTACGAGCAGTACTTC

d_call: .
v_call: TRBV19
clone_size: .
j_call: TRBJ1-1
cdr3_aa: CASSMSGVGGTEAFF
cdr3_nt: TGTGCCAGTAGTATGTCGGGGGTCGGGGGCACTGAAGCTTTCTTT

d_call: TRBD1
v_call: TRBV28
clone_size: .
j_call: TRBJ1-2
cdr3_aa: CASSYTGGNYGYTF
cdr3_nt: TGTGCCAGCAGTTATACAGGGGGCAACTATGGCTACACCTTC

d_call: TRBD2
v_call: TRBV6-5
clone_size: few
j_call: TRBJ2-7
cdr3_aa: CASSRTSNGPEQYF
cdr3_nt: TGTGCCAGCAGCCGGACTAGCAACGGTCCCGAGCAGTACTTC

d_call: TRBD2
v_call: TRBV18
clone_size: once
j_call: TRBJ2-1
cdr3_aa: CASSPGLAGTNEQFF
cdr3_nt: TGTGCCAGCTCACCTGGACTAGCGGGGACCAATGAGCAGTTCTTC

d_call: TRBD1
v_call: TRBV18
clone_size: .
j_call: TRBJ2-5
cdr3_aa: CASSLRQGLQETQYF
cdr3_nt: TGTGCCAGCTCACTTCGACAGGGGTTACAAGAGACCCAGTACTTC

d_call: .
v_call: TRBV21-1
clone_size: .
j_call: TRBJ2-2
cdr3_aa: CASSKPERLTGELFF
cdr3_nt: TGTGCCAGCAGCAAACCGGAGAGGTTGACCGGGGAGCTGTTTTTT

d_call: .
v_call: TRBV7-7
clone_size: .
j_call: TRBJ2-5
cdr3_aa: CASSLMSSGGETQYF
cdr3_nt: TGTGCCAGCAGCCTCATGAGTAGCGGAGGGGAGACCCAGTACTTC

d_call: .
v_call: TRBV10-3
clone_size: .
j_call: TRBJ2-1
cdr3_aa: CAIRIAGGSYNEQFF
cdr3_nt: TGTGCCATCAGAATAGCAGGGGGGTCCTACAATGAGCAGTTCTTC

d_call: .
v_call: TRBV5-1
clone_size: .
j_call: TRBJ1-1
cdr3_aa: CASSFQGQANTEAFF
cdr3_nt: TGCGCCAGCAGCTTTCAGGGGCAGGCGAACACTGAAGCTTTCTTT

d_call: .
v_call: TRBV19
clone_size: once
j_call: TRBJ2-5
cdr3_aa: CASSTPPGTHQETQYF
cdr3_nt: TGTGCCAGTAGTACCCCACCCGGGACACATCAAGAGACCCAGTACTTC

d_call: .
v_call: TRBV28
clone_size: .
j_call: TRBJ1-2
cdr3_aa: CASSRPKQGFHGYTF
cdr3_nt: TGTGCCAGCAGTCGACCTAAACAGGGTTTTCATGGCTACACCTTC

d_call: TRBD2
v_call: TRBV11-3
clone_size: .
j_call: TRBJ2-5
cdr3_aa: CASSLVLAGGRETQYF
cdr3_nt: TGTGCCAGCAGCTTAGTGCTAGCGGGAGGACGGGAGACCCAGTACTTC

d_call: TRBD1
v_call: TRBV29-1
clone_size: .
j_call: TRBJ2-6
cdr3_aa: CSVIGQAGANVLTF
cdr3_nt: TGCAGCGTGATCGGACAGGCTGGGGCCAACGTCCTGACTTTC

d_call: TRBD2
v_call: TRBV10-2
clone_size: .
j_call: TRBJ2-1
cdr3_aa: CASSDWSRTLAGGGNEQFF
cdr3_nt: TGCGCCAGCAGTGACTGGTCACGGACCCTAGCGGGAGGAGGCAATGAGCAGTTCTTC

d_call: TRBD1
v_call: TRBV7-8
clone_size: .
j_call: TRBJ2-2
cdr3_aa: CASSLAGQPNTGELFF
cdr3_nt: TGTGCCAGCAGCTTAGCGGGACAGCCGAACACCGGGGAGCTGTTTTTT

d_call: .
v_call: TRBV9
clone_size: .
j_call: TRBJ1-4
cdr3_aa: CASSVAGGLDEKLFF
cdr3_nt: TGTGCCAGCAGCGTAGCTGGGGGGTTAGATGAAAAACTGTTTTTT

d_call: TRBD2
v_call: TRBV3-1/TRBV3-2
clone_size: once
j_call: TRBJ2-7
cdr3_aa: CATGGTYEQYF
cdr3_nt: TGTGCCACCGGGGGGACCTACGAGCAGTACTTC

d_call: .
v_call: TRBV9
clone_size: .
j_call: TRBJ2-1
cdr3_aa: CASSLSGRRTDNEQFF
cdr3_nt: TGTGCCAGCAGCTTAAGTGGCAGGCGAACCGACAATGAGCAGTTCTTC

d_call: .
v_call: TRBV19
clone_size: .
j_call: TRBJ1-4
cdr3_aa: CASSIPPQGGNEKLFF
cdr3_nt: TGTGCCAGTAGTATTCCCCCCCAGGGAGGGAATGAAAAACTGTTTTTT